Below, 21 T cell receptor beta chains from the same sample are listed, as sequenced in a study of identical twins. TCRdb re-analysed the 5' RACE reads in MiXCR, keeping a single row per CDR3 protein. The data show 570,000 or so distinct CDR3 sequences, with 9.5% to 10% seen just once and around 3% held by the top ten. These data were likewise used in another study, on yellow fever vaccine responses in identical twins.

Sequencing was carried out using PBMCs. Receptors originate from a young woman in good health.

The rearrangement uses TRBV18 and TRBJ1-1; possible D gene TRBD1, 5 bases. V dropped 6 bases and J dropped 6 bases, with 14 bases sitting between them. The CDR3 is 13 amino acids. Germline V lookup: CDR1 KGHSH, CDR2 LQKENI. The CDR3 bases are TGTGCCAGCTCGCTACAGGACGTGGCTGAAGCTTTCTTT. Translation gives CASSLQDVAEAFF. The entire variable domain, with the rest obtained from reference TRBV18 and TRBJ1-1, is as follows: NAGVMQNPRHLVRRRGQEARLRCSPMKGHSHVYWYRQLPEEGLKFMVYLQKENIIDESGMPKERFSAEFPKEGPSILRIQQVVRGDSAAYFCASSLQDVAEAFFGQGTRLTVV.

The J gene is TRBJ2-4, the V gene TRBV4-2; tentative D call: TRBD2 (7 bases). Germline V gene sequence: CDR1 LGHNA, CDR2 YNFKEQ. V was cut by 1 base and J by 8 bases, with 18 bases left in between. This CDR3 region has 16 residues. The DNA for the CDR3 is TGTGCCAGCAGCCAAGTCTTTGGGGGGGCTCCGGACATTCAGTACTTC. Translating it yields CASSQVFGGAPDIQYF.

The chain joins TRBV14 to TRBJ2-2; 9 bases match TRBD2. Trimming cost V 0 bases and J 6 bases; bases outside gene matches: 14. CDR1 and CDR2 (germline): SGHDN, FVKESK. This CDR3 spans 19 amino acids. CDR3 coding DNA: TGTGCCAGCAGCCAAGATGTATACGAAATAGCGGGAGCGGCCGGGGAGCTGTTTTTT. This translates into CASSQDVYEIAGAAGELFF.

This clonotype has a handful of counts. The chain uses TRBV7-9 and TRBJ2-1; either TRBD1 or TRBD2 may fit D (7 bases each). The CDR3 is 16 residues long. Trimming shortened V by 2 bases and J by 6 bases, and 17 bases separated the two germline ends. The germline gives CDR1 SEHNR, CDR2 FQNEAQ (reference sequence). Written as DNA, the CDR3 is TGTGCCAGCAGCTTATACGGGGCAGGGGGGGTCAATGAGCAGTTCTTC. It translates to CASSLYGAGGVNEQFF.

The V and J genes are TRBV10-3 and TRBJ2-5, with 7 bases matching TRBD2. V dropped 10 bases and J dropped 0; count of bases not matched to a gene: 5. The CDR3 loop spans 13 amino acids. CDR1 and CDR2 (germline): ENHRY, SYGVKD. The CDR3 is CATAGTNQETQYF. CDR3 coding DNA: TGTGCCACAGCGGGGACCAACCAAGAGACCCAGTACTTC.

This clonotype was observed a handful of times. The CDR3: CASSLGLGGTGELFF. The CDR3 DNA is TGTGCCAGCAGCTTGGGACTAGGAGGGACCGGGGAGCTGTTTTTT. This sequence joins TRBV5-5 and TRBJ2-2; D is perhaps TRBD2 (6 bases). The CDR3 consists of 15 residues. The V end was cut by 0 bases, the J end by 5 bases, with 11 bases between. The germline CDR1 and CDR2 sequences are SGHKS and YYEKEE (reference sequence). The full variable domain, with the rest looked up from reference TRBV5-5 and TRBJ2-2, is DAGVTQSPTHLIKTRGQQVTLRCSPISGHKSVSWYQQVLGQGPQFIFQYYEKEERGRGNFPDRFSARQFPNYSSELNVNALLLGDSALYLCASSLGLGGTGELFFGEGSRLTVL.

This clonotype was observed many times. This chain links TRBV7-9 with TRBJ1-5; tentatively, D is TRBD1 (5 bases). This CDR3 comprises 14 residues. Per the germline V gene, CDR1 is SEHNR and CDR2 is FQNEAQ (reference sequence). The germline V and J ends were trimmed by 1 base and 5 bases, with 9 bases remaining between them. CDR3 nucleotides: TGTGCCAGCAGCTTAGGGGCAGGGTATCAGCCCCAGCATTTT. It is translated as CASSLGAGYQPQHF. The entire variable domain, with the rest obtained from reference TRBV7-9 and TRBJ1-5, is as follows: DTGVSQNPRHKITKRGQNVTFRCDPISEHNRLYWYRQTLGQGPEFLTYFQNEAQLEKSRLLSDRFSAERPKGSFSTLEIQRTEQGDSAMYLCASSLGAGYQPQHFGDGTRLSIL.

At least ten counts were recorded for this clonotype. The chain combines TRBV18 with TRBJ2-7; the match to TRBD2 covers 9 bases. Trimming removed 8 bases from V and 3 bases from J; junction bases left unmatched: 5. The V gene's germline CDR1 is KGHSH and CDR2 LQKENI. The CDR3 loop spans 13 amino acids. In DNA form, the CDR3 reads TGTGCCAGCCAAAGCGGGGGGAACTACGAGCAGTACTTC. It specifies CASQSGGNYEQYF.

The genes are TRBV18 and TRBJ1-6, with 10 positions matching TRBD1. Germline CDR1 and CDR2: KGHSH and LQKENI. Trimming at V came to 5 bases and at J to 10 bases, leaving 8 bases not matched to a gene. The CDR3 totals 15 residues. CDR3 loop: CASSGPGQGISPLHF. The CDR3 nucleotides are TGTGCCAGCTCAGGCCCGGGACAGGGGATCTCACCCCTCCACTTT.

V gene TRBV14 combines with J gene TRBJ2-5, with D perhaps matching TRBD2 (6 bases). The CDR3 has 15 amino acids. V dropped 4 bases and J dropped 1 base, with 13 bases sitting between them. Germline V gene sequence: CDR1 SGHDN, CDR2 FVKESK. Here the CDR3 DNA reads TGTGCCAGCAGCCTAATTCATAGCGGCCAAGAGACCCAGTACTTC. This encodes CASSLIHSGQETQYF.

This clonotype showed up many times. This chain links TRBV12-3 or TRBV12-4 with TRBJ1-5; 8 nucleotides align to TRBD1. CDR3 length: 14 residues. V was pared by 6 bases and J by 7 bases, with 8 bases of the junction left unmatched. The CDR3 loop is CASSLTGVGQPQHF. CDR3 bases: TGTGCCAGCAGCCTGACAGGGGTCGGGCAGCCCCAGCATTTT.

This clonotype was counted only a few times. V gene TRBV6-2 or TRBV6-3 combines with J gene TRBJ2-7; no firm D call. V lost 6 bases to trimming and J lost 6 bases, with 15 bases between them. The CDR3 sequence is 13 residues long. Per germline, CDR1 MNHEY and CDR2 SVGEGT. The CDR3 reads CASRGSLSVEQYF. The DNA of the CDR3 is TGTGCCAGCAGGGGAAGCCTATCCGTCGAGCAGTACTTC.

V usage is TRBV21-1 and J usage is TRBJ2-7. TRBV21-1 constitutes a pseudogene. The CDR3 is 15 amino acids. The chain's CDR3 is CASSKSKGRSYEQYF. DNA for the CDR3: TGTGCCAGCAGCAAATCGAAGGGGAGATCCTACGAGCAGTACTTC.

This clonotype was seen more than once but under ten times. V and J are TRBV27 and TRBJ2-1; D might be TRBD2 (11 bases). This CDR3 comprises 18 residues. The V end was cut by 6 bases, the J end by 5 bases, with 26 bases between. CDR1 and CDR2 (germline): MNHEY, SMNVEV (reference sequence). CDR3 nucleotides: TGTGCCAGCAGGGGGACAGGGGCTAGCGGGAGGCGCCACAATGAGCAGTTCTTC. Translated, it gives CASRGTGASGRRHNEQFF.

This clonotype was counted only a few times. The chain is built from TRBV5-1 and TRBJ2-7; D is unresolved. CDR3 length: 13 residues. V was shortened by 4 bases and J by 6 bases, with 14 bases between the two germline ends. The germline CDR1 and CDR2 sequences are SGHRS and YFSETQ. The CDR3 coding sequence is TGCGCCAGCAGCCCCGACTCAAGTCTCGAGCAGTACTTC. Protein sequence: CASSPDSSLEQYF. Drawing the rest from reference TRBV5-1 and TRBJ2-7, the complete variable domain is KAGVTQTPRYLIKTRGQQVTLSCSPISGHRSVSWYQQTPGQGLQFLFEYFSETQRNKGNFPGRFSGRQFSNSRSEMNVSTLELGDSALYLCASSPDSSLEQYFGPGTRLTVT.

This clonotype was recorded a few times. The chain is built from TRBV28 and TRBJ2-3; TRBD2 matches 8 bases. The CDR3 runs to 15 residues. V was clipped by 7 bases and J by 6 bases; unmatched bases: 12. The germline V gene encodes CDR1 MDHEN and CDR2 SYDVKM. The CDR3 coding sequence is TGTGCCAGCACCAACGGGGGGGCCGGTCTCGATACGCAGTATTTT. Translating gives CASTNGGAGLDTQYF.

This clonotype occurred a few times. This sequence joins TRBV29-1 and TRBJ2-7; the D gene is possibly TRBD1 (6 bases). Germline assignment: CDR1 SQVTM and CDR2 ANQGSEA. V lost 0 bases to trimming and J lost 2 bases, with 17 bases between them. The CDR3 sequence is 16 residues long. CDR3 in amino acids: CSVEDGTSFFPYEQYF. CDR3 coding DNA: TGCAGCGTTGAAGATGGGACATCGTTTTTCCCCTACGAGCAGTACTTC.

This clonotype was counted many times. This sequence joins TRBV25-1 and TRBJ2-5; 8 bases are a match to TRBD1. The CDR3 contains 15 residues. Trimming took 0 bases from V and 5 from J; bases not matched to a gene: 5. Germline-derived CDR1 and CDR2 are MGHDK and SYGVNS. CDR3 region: CASSEYPDRGETQYF. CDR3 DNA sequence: TGTGCCAGCAGTGAATATCCAGACAGGGGTGAGACCCAGTACTTC.

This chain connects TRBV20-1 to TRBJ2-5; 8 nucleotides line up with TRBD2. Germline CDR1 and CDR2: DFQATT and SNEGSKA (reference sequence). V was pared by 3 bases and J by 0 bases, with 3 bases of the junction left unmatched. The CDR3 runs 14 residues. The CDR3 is CSARTSAYQETQYF. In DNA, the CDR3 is TGCAGTGCTAGGACTAGCGCGTACCAAGAGACCCAGTACTTC.

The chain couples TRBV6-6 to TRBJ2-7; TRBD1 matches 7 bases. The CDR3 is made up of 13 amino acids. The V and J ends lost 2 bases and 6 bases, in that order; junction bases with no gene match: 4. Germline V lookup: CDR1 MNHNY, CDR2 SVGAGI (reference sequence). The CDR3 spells CASSYEGAGEQYF. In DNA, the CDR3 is TGTGCCAGCAGTTACGAGGGGGCAGGCGAGCAGTACTTC.

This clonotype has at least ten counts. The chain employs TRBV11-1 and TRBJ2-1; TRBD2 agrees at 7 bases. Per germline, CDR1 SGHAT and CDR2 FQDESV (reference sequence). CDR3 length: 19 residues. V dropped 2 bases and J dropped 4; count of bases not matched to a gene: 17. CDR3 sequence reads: CASSLFFSGGLAAYNEQFF. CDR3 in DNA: TGTGCCAGCAGCTTATTCTTCTCTGGTGGGCTAGCGGCTTACAATGAGCAGTTCTTC.